This TCR beta chain was profiled in a study of cytomegalovirus exposure and HLA in healthy donors. Trimming removed 5 bases from V and 4 bases from J, with 11 bases in between. Per germline, CDR1 MNHNS and CDR2 SASEGT. The length of the CDR3 is 13 residues. Primers: 60 Vbeta forward and 13 Jbeta reverse. Source study methods: Roughly 73 million unique TCR beta chains, roughly 11 million of them shared, were counted by a later analysis. TCRdb's copy holds only in-frame clones and misses some; the assay was immunoSEQ multiplex PCR. V, J and clone size are those of that table, while D and trimming were read from the DNA. The sample lists under 150,000 clones, roughly four fifths occurring once.

Sequences were obtained from PBMCs. The TCR was taken from a young man in good health and CMV-seropositive. V usage is TRBV6-1 and J usage is TRBJ1-1, with D possibly matching TRBD1 (5 bases). The CDR3 DNA is TGTGCCAGCAGTCCCGACAGTCTCACTGAAGCTTTCTTT. It translates to CASSPDSLTEAFF.